A selection of T cell receptor beta chains follows, all from one sample in a study of blood T cell repertoires in COVID-19. The protocol was immunoSEQ multiplex PCR, while the TCRdb copy is restricted to in-frame clones and leaves out a portion. In the table there are approximately 100,000 clones, 84% of which are singletons. Sequenced sample: peripheral blood. The receptors were sampled from a human donor in a cohort sampled during active or convalescent COVID-19. CDR3s include the opening cysteine and the closing phenylalanine or tryptophan. The D gene is left open where the match is weak. Size is stated for part of the rows, as once, few or many counts, or as a class when the clone is expanded.

len	v_gene	d_gene	j_gene	abundance	CDR3aa	CDR3nt
13	TRBV6-5	NA	TRBJ2-3	NA	CASRRDRTDTQYF	TGTGCCAGCAGGCGGGACCGCACAGATACGCAGTATTTT
14	TRBV7-2	TRBD1	TRBJ1-2	NA	CASSQQGAVYGYTF	TGTGCCAGCAGCCAACAGGGGGCGGTCTATGGCTACACCTTC
16	TRBV4-2	TRBD2	TRBJ2-1	NA	CASSQQAGVAYNEQFF	TGTGCCAGCAGCCAACAAGCGGGGGTGGCCTACAATGAGCAGTTCTTC
14	TRBV19	NA	TRBJ1-5	NA	CASSTQTGNQPQHF	TGTGCCAGTAGTACTCAAACAGGAAATCAGCCCCAGCATTTT
14	TRBV6-6	TRBD1	TRBJ1-2	NA	CASSIRTGGYGYTF	TGTGCCAGCAGTATACGGACAGGGGGGTATGGCTACACCTTC
15	TRBV18	TRBD2	TRBJ2-1	NA	CASSPRTSGGNEQFF	TGTGCCAGCTCACCACGGACTAGCGGGGGGAATGAGCAGTTCTTC
12	TRBV11-3	NA	TRBJ1-6	NA	CASSLELSPLHF	TGTGCCAGCAGCTTAGAGTTATCACCCCTCCACTTT
15	TRBV5-4	NA	TRBJ2-3	NA	CASSLHLPGTDTQYF	TGTGCCAGCAGCTTACACCTCCCGGGTACAGATACGCAGTATTTT
12	TRBV19	NA	TRBJ2-6	NA	CASSSGANVLTF	TGTGCCAGTAGTTCAGGGGCCAACGTCCTGACTTTC
15	TRBV11-3	TRBD1	TRBJ2-7	NA	CASSSDRDPTYEQYF	TGTGCCAGCAGCTCCGACAGGGATCCCACCTACGAGCAGTACTTC
15	TRBV6-6	TRBD1	TRBJ2-3	NA	CASSSRDRGSDTQYF	TGTGCCAGCAGTTCCCGGGACAGGGGGTCAGATACGCAGTATTTT
15	TRBV5-4	TRBD2	TRBJ2-3	NA	CASSSDSGRADTQYF	TGTGCCAGCAGCTCGGACAGCGGGAGGGCAGATACGCAGTATTTT
14	TRBV7-9	NA	TRBJ1-3	NA	CASSWEVSGNTIYF	TGTGCCAGCAGCTGGGAGGTCTCTGGAAACACCATATATTTT
15	TRBV7-9	NA	TRBJ2-5	NA	CASSLRQGNQETQYF	TGTGCCAGCAGCTTACGGCAGGGAAACCAAGAGACCCAGTACTTC
15	TRBV27	TRBD1	TRBJ1-6	NA	CAATSLDRGGSPLHF	TGTGCCGCCACATCTCTCGACAGGGGGGGTTCACCCCTCCACTTT
16	TRBV3-1/TRBV3-2	TRBD2	TRBJ2-1	NA	CASSPRTSGVYNEQFF	TGTGCCAGCAGCCCAAGGACTAGCGGGGTTTACAATGAGCAGTTCTTC
13	TRBV29-1	TRBD1	TRBJ1-2	NA	CSVAGQGTAGYTF	TGCAGCGTCGCCGGACAGGGAACGGCTGGCTACACCTTC
15	TRBV4-1	TRBD1	TRBJ1-2	NA	CASSLTGGSDYGYTF	TGCGCCAGCAGCCTAACAGGGGGCAGTGACTATGGCTACACCTTC
13	TRBV30	NA	TRBJ1-2	once	CAWSVLAPSGYTF	TGTGCCTGGAGTGTACTAGCTCCAAGTGGCTACACCTTC
15	TRBV19	TRBD2	TRBJ2-1	NA	CASSILAGGHNEQFF	TGTGCCAGTAGTATCCTAGCGGGGGGGCACAATGAGCAGTTCTTC